These 18 T cell receptor beta chains originate from one sample sequenced in a study of spatial heterogeneity in lung cancer (dated by TCRdb to the late 2010s). The label giving this sample's time point can be read as: sample taken at primary tumor resection. Preparation of the library involved 5' RACE. TCRdb lists the instrument as NextSeq 500. TCRdb cleaned the public reads at Q25 with fastp, built clones with MiXCR and kept in-frame beta chains. Rows are combined by CDR3 protein, so each entry shows the most common genes and DNA. This sample gives some 21,000 distinct CDR3 sequences in total; about 6.8% of them show up just once. The ten largest clones represent 9% to 12% of the sample. Study-level results and caveats: The tumor nonsynonymous mutation count correlated with the number of expanded alpha and beta TCRs within the tumor.

No antigen has been identified for these receptors. The sequencing used lung tumor tissue, collected at surgery. These receptors were obtained from a male donor with early-stage non-small cell lung cancer.

At least ten counts were recorded for this clonotype. V and J are TRBV5-5 and TRBJ2-2; no clear D. V lost 2 bases and J 7 bases, leaving 12 bases between the germline ends. Looked up from germline, CDR1 is SGHKS and CDR2 is YYEKEE (reference sequence). The CDR3 is 14 amino acids. This CDR3 is CASSFVYASGELFF. Here the CDR3 DNA reads TGTGCCAGCAGCTTTGTGTACGCAAGCGGGGAGCTGTTTTTT. Using reference TRBV5-5 and TRBJ2-2 for the parts outside the CDR3, the full variable domain is DAGVTQSPTHLIKTRGQQVTLRCSPISGHKSVSWYQQVLGQGPQFIFQYYEKEERGRGNFPDRFSARQFPNYSSELNVNALLLGDSALYLCASSFVYASGELFFGEGSRLTVL.

The genes are TRBV11-2 and TRBJ2-5; D remains ambiguous. Between the trimmed V and J ends, which lost 5 bases and 2 bases, there was a span of 12 bases. This CDR3 comprises 14 residues. The germline V gene has CDR1 SGHAT and CDR2 FQNNGV. As DNA, the CDR3 is TGTGCCAGCAGCCATGCTGGCGGACAAGAGACCCAGTACTTC. This translates into CASSHAGGQETQYF.

This clonotype was seen at least ten times. The chain is built from TRBV30 and TRBJ1-5; D remains ambiguous. The germline V gene encodes CDR1 GTSNPN and CDR2 SVGIG (reference sequence). This CDR3 has 13 amino acids. V was clipped by 0 bases and J by 4 bases, with 7 bases between them. CDR3 nucleotide sequence: TGTGCCTGGAGTGTACGGACGAATCAGCCCCAGCATTTT. Protein: CAWSVRTNQPQHF.

The V and J genes are TRBV6-6 and TRBJ2-7; no clear D gene. The CDR3 has 12 residues. V lost 4 bases and J lost 2, with 6 bases in between. Germline CDR1 is MNHNY and CDR2 is SVGAGI (reference sequence). The CDR3 nucleotides are TGTGCCAGCAGTTTTACCCCCTACGAGCAGTACTTC. Translation gives CASSFTPYEQYF.

V is TRBV7-2 and J is TRBJ2-2; D remains ambiguous. Germline V lookup: CDR1 SGHTA, CDR2 FQGNSA. The V end was cut by 5 bases, the J end by 6 bases, with 13 bases between. The CDR3 contains 14 residues. The CDR3 protein is CASSHSTLSGELFF. The CDR3 DNA is TGTGCCAGCAGCCATTCCACTCTGTCCGGGGAGCTGTTTTTT.

This clonotype has a count of ten or more. The rearrangement uses TRBV7-2 and TRBJ2-7; D uncertain. Germline V gene data show CDR1 as SGHTA and CDR2 as FQGNSA. The CDR3 spans 13 residues. Trimming left V 3 bases short and J 2 bases short, with 8 bases between. CDR3 DNA sequence: TGTGCCAGCAGCTTTTCAGGCGCCTACGAGCAGTACTTC. Its protein is CASSFSGAYEQYF. Full variable domain (missing parts from reference TRBV7-2 and TRBJ2-7): GAGVSQSPSNKVTEKGKDVELRCDPISGHTALYWYRQSLGQGLEFLIYFQGNSAPDKSGLPSDRFSAERTGGSVSTLTIQRTQQEDSAVYLCASSFSGAYEQYFGPGTRLTVT.

The table lists this clonotype with many counts. V is TRBV5-1 and J is TRBJ2-5; the D gene is possibly TRBD2 (6 bases). The V gene's germline CDR1 is SGHRS and CDR2 YFSETQ. This CDR3 has 15 amino acids. V gave up 4 bases and J gave up 5 bases, with 18 bases separating them. CDR3 protein: CASSLRLGQDETQYF. In DNA form, the CDR3 reads TGCGCCAGCAGCCTCCGACTAGGCCAGGACGAGACCCAGTACTTC.

There are many counts of this clonotype. V usage is TRBV15 and J usage is TRBJ2-7; weak D call: TRBD1 (6 bases). Trimming cost V 2 bases and J 5 bases, with 10 bases left between them. This CDR3 has 13 residues. The germline gives CDR1 LNHNV, CDR2 YYDKDF (reference sequence). CDR3 sequence: CATSRKQGHEQYF. Here the CDR3 DNA reads TGTGCCACCAGCAGAAAACAGGGACACGAGCAGTACTTC.

This clonotype was recorded many times. V gene TRBV12-3 or TRBV12-4 combines with J gene TRBJ1-1, with 7 bases lining up with TRBD1. J lost 4 bases, V lost 6 bases, and 14 bases had no gene match. The CDR3 totals 16 residues. The CDR3, as DNA: TGTGCCAGCAGCCTATTATCGACAGGGCATGGCACTGAAGCTTTCTTT. This codes for CASSLLSTGHGTEAFF.

The chain links TRBV20-1 to TRBJ1-1, with unresolved D. Germline assignment: CDR1 DFQATT and CDR2 SNEGSKA (reference sequence). The CDR3 is 13 residues long. Trimming cost V 3 bases and J 3 bases, with 11 bases left between them. CDR3 region: CSASYRWDTEAFF. The CDR3 nucleotides read TGCAGTGCTAGTTATCGTTGGGACACTGAAGCTTTCTTT.

This rearrangement joins TRBV5-5 to TRBJ2-2; D perhaps matches TRBD1 (6 bases). With 4 bases removed from V and 3 bases from J, the gap between germline ends came to 10 bases. The CDR3 extends over 14 amino acids. Germline CDR1 is SGHKS and CDR2 is YYEKEE (reference sequence). The CDR3 DNA follows: TGTGCCAGCAGCAACAGGGTATACACCGGGGAGCTGTTTTTT. This encodes CASSNRVYTGELFF. The full variable domain, with the rest looked up from reference TRBV5-5 and TRBJ2-2, is DAGVTQSPTHLIKTRGQQVTLRCSPISGHKSVSWYQQVLGQGPQFIFQYYEKEERGRGNFPDRFSARQFPNYSSELNVNALLLGDSALYLCASSNRVYTGELFFGEGSRLTVL.

At least ten counts were recorded for this clonotype. J is TRBJ1-3 and V is TRBV12-3 or TRBV12-4; D uncertain. The length of the CDR3 is 12 residues. V was cut by 3 bases and J by 3 bases, with 3 bases left in between. In DNA, the CDR3 is TGTGCCAGCAGTTTTGGTGGAAACACCATATATTTT. Translation: CASSFGGNTIYF.

This clonotype appeared many times. V usage is TRBV5-1 and J usage is TRBJ2-3; perhaps TRBD1 as D (6 bases). V shed 0 bases and J shed 2 bases, with 10 bases lying between them. The germline V gene has CDR1 SGHRS and CDR2 YFSETQ. The CDR3 length is 15 residues. The CDR3 loop is CASSLGGQSTDTQYF. Written as DNA, the CDR3 is TGCGCCAGCAGCTTGGGTGGACAGTCCACAGATACGCAGTATTTT.

In its sample, this clonotype was seen many times. The rearrangement joins TRBV20-1 to TRBJ2-7; tentative D call: TRBD2 (5 bases). In germline, CDR1 is DFQATT, CDR2 SNEGSKA (reference sequence). The CDR3 extends over 14 amino acids. V lost 5 bases and J 0 bases, leaving 14 bases between the germline ends. The CDR3 bases are TGCAGTGCTTCAACTAGGAAACCCTCCTACGAGCAGTACTTC. This gives the protein CSASTRKPSYEQYF.

This clonotype was found many times. This chain connects TRBV3-1 to TRBJ2-4; D unclear. The germline CDR1 and CDR2 sequences are LGHDT and YNNKEL (reference sequence). V was cut by 4 bases and J by 6 bases, with 13 bases left in between. The CDR3 covers 14 residues. In DNA form, the CDR3 reads TGTGCCAGCAGCCCTAGTGCCAGTTCAAACATTCAGTACTTC. It codes for CASSPSASSNIQYF.

The chain is built from TRBV6-1 and TRBJ2-2; 8 bases fit TRBD1. The junction had 12 bases not matched to a gene; V was cut back by 7 bases and J by 8 bases. Germline assignment: CDR1 MNHNS and CDR2 SASEGT. The CDR3 totals 15 residues. In nucleotides, the CDR3 is TGTGCCAGCACCGCAAACAGGGGGGCGAGGGGGGAGCTGTTTTTT. This sequence encodes CASTANRGARGELFF.

This clonotype was recorded many times. The rearrangement joins TRBV10-3 to TRBJ2-3, with 7 bases identical to TRBD2. V shed 7 bases and J 0 bases; nucleotides not matched to a gene: 1. Germline CDR1 is ENHRY and CDR2 is SYGVKD. The CDR3 contains 13 residues. The CDR3 nucleotides read TGTGCCATCACGGGGGGAAGCACAGATACGCAGTATTTT. This codes for CAITGGSTDTQYF.

In this sample, this clonotype turned up many times. This chain uses TRBV12-3 or TRBV12-4 with TRBJ2-2; D is unclear. The CDR3 length is 14 residues. V was clipped by 2 bases and J by 6 bases, with 10 bases between them. This CDR3 reads CASSLYGVAGELFF. CDR3 sequence (DNA): TGTGCCAGCAGTTTATATGGGGTTGCCGGGGAGCTGTTTTTT.